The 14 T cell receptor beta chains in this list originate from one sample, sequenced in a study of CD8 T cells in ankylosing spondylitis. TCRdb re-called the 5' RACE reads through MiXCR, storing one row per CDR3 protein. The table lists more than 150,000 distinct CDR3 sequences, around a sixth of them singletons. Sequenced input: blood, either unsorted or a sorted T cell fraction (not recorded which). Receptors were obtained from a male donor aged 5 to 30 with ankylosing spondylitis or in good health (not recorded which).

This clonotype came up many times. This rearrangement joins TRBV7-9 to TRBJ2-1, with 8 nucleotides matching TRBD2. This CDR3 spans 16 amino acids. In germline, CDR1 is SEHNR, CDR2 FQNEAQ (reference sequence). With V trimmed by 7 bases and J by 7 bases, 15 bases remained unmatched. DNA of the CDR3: TGTGCCAGCAAACGCCGGGGGGGGGTAACGGGGAATGAGCAGTTCTTC. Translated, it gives CASKRRGGVTGNEQFF.

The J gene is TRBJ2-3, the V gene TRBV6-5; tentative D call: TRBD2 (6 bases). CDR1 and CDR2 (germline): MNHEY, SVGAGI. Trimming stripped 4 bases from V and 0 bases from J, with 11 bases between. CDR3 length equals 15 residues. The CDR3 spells CASSWLAGSTDTQYF. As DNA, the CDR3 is TGTGCCAGCAGTTGGTTGGCGGGAAGCACAGATACGCAGTATTTT.

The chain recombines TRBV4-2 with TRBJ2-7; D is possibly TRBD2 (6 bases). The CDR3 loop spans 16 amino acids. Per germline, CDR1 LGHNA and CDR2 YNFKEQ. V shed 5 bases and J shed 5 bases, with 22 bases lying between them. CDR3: CASSSALRGEEHEQYF. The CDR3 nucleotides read TGTGCCAGCAGCTCCGCCCTTCGCGGGGAGGAGCACGAGCAGTACTTC.

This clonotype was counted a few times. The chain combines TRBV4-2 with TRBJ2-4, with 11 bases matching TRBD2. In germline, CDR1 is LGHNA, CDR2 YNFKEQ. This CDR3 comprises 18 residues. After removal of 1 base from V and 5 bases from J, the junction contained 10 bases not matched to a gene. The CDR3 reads CASSQALAGAFGENIQYF. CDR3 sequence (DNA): TGTGCCAGCAGCCAAGCACTAGCGGGAGCCTTTGGGGAAAACATTCAGTACTTC.

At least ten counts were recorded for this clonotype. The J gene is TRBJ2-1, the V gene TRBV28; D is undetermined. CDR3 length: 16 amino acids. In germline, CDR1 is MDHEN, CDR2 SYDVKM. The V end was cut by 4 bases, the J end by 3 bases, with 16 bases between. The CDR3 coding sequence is TGTGCCAGCAGTTCCGCGACAAAATTGAGCTACAATGAGCAGTTCTTC. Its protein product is CASSSATKLSYNEQFF.

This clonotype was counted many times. CDR3 protein: CSVKTSGRAMNEQFF. CDR3 coding DNA: TGCAGTGTCAAGACTAGCGGGAGGGCCATGAATGAGCAGTTCTTC. The rearrangement uses TRBV20-1 and TRBJ2-1; 14 positions agree with TRBD2. Germline assignment: CDR1 DFQATT and CDR2 SNEGSKA (reference sequence). The CDR3 length is 15 residues. V shed 7 bases and J 7 bases; nucleotides not matched to a gene: 9.

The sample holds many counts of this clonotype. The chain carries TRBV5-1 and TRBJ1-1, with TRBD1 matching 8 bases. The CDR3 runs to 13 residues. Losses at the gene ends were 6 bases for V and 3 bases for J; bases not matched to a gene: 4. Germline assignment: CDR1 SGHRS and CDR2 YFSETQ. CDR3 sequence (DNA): TGCGCCAGCACAGGGGGCTCTGACACTGAAGCTTTCTTT. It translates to CASTGGSDTEAFF.

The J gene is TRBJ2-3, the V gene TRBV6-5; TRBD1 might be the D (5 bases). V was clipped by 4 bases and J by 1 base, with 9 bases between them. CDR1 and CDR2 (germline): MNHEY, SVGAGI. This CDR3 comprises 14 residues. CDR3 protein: CASSSGYGTDTQYF. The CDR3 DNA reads TGTGCCAGCAGTTCAGGGTATGGCACAGATACGCAGTATTTT.

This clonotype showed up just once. The DNA of the CDR3 is TGTGCCAGCTCACCCCCAGGGGGTAGAGAGCAGTACGTC. This sequence encodes CASSPPGGREQYV. V gene TRBV18 combines with J gene TRBJ2-7; the match to TRBD1 covers 7 bases. The length of the CDR3 is 13 residues. Per the germline V gene, CDR1 is KGHSH and CDR2 is LQKENI. After removal of 3 bases from V and 7 bases from J, the junction contained 6 bases not matched to a gene.

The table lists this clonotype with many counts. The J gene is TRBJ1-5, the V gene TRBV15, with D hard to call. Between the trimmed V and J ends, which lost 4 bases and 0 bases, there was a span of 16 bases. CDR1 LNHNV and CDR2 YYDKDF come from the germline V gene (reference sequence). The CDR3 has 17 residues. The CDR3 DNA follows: TGTGCCACCAGCATCCTAAAGGGAAGTAATAGCAATCAGCCCCAGCATTTT. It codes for CATSILKGSNSNQPQHF.

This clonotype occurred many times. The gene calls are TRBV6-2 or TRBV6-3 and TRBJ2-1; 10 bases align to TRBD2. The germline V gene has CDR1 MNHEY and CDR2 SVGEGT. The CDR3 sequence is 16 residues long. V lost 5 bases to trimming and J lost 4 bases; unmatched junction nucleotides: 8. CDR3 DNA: TGTGCCAGCAGTCCGAACCGACTAGCGGGTTACAATGAGCAGTTCTTC. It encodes CASSPNRLAGYNEQFF.

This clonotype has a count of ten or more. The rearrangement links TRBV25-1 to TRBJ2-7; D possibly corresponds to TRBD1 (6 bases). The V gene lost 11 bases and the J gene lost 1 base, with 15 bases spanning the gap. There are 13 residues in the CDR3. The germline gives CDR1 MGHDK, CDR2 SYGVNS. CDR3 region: CAVQPGASYEQYF. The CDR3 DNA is TGTGCCGTACAGCCAGGGGCATCCTACGAGCAGTACTTC.

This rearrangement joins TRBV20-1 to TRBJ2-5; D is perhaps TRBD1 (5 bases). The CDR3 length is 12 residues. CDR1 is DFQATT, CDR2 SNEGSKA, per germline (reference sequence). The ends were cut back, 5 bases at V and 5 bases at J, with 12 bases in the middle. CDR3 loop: CSALQGAETQYF. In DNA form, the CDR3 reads TGCAGTGCTCTGCAGGGCGCGGAGACCCAGTACTTC.

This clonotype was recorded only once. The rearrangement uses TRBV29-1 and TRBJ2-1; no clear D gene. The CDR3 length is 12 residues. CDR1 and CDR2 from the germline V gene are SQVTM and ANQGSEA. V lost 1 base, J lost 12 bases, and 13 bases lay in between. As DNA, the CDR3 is TGCAGCGTTGAAGCGGGCGGTATAGGGCAGTTCTTC. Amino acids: CSVEAGGIGQFF.